Sequencing of this TCR beta chain was carried out in a study of OX40 agonist ivuxolimab in advanced cancers. On the study more broadly: Ivuxolimab, an antibody that agonizes OX40 (CD134), was administered to the patients.

CDR3 length: 11 amino acids. The germline V gene has CDR1 SQVTM and CDR2 ANQGSEA. With 6 bases removed from V and 1 base from J, the gap between germline ends came to 6 bases. Using immunoSEQ multiplex PCR, the repertoire was profiled, and TCRdb retains in-frame clones only, with some absent. Of around 68,000 clones listed, 91% are singletons. Study-level points and caveats: Clonal expansion from baseline to week 6 occurred in both CD4+ and CD8+ T cells.

A note on this clone: The target antigen is unknown.

The receptor comes from an adult with an advanced solid tumor such as melanoma, head and neck, liver or kidney cancer. The material sequenced was CD4+ or CD8+ T cells sorted from blood, taken in a trial of the OX40 agonist ivuxolimab. This sequence joins TRBV29-1 and TRBJ1-1, with D hard to call. For the CDR3, the DNA is TGCAGCGTCCGACCGAACACTGAAGCTTTCTTT. Translating it yields CSVRPNTEAFF.